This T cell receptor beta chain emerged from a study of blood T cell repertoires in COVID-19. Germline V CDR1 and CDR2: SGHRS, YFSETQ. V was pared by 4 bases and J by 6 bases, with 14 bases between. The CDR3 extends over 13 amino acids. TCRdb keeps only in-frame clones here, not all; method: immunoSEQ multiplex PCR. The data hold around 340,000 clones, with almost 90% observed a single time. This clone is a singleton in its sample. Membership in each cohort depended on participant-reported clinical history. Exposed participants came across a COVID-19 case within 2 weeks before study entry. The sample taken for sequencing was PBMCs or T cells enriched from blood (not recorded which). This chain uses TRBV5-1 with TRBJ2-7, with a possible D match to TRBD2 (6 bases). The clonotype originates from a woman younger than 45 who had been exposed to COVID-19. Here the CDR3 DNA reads TGCGCCAGCAGCCCTTTACTAGCCGGCGAGCAGTACTTC. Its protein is CASSPLLAGEQYF.